This T cell receptor beta chain derives from a study of blood T cell repertoires in COVID-19. For the study at large: COVID-19 samples from acute and convalescent phases originated in the United States, Italy and Spain. PBMCs, B-cell-depleted T cells, or T cells were the source of the cDNA or gDNA that made up the material.

Authors' methods: Nucleated cell number was recorded as an estimate derived from reference gene primer amplification. Libraries were prepared by immunoSEQ multiplex PCR; TCRdb keeps only in-frame clonotypes and omits some of them. From that table come the V and J calls and clone size; the DNA was used to work out D and trimming. The sample records some 47,000 clones, 90% being singletons. Germline CDR1 reads SGHNT; CDR2 reads YENEEA. The V and J ends lost 5 bases and 1 base respectively, with 11 bases between them. The CDR3 has 14 residues. The chain recombines TRBV11-3 with TRBJ1-1; no reliable D call. The sequence was obtained from an older man with acute or convalescent COVID-19. Material: peripheral blood. CDR3 in amino acids: CASSPSGRNTEAFF. DNA of the CDR3: TGTGCCAGCAGCCCGAGCGGGAGGAACACTGAAGCTTTCTTT.